A selection of T cell receptor beta chains follows, all from one sample in a study of blood T cells in healthy people across ages. TCRdb fed the 5' RACE reads into MiXCR, producing one record per CDR3 protein. Of nearly 800,000 distinct CDR3 sequences in the sample, roughly 25% are singletons; the top ten hold under 4.5%. This sample also belongs to another study, concerning T cells of mothers and their children.

Sample: blood. The receptors come from a boy younger than 18 in good health. Both conserved end residues are part of each CDR3. A D gene is named only where the DNA matches it firmly. Expanded clones are given a class, and other clones once, few, many or no size at all.

V	length	J	D	size	DNA	CDR3
TRBV28	17	TRBJ2-7	NA	NA	TGTGCCAGCAGCCCGCTCCTCACTACCGGGACCAGCTACGAGCAGTACTTC	CASSPLLTTGTSYEQYF
TRBV11-2	13	TRBJ2-1	NA	few	TGTGCCAGCCTTTGGGTTGGCAGCAATGAGCAGTTCTTC	CASLWVGSNEQFF
TRBV5-1	14	TRBJ2-6	NA	few	TGCGCCAGCAGCCCGAACCCTGAGGCCAACGTCCTGACTTTC	CASSPNPEANVLTF
TRBV13	15	TRBJ2-7	NA	NA	TGTGCCAGCAGCTTTTCGGCGGGAACTAAGTACGAGCAGTACTTC	CASSFSAGTKYEQYF
TRBV29-1	15	TRBJ2-1	TRBD2	few	TGCAGTGTTGTTAGAGCGGGGGGGGTCATCAATGAGCAGTTCTTC	CSVVRAGGVINEQFF
TRBV25-1	11	TRBJ1-1	TRBD1	NA	TGTGCCAGCACAGGGGGCACTGAAGCTTTCTTT	CASTGGTEAFF
TRBV6-5	19	TRBJ2-3	NA	few	TGTGCCAGCAGTTACTCGATCAGGGTAAAAACCCTTAGCACAGATACGCAGTATTTT	CASSYSIRVKTLSTDTQYF
TRBV20-1	17	TRBJ1-4	NA	NA	TGCAGTGCTAGAACCGCAGGGTGGCAAGCAACTAATGAAAAACTGTTTTTT	CSARTAGWQATNEKLFF
TRBV15	13	TRBJ2-3	NA	few	TGTACCACCAGCAGACCAGGCACCCATACGCAGTATTTT	CTTSRPGTHTQYF
TRBV20-1	13	TRBJ1-1	NA	few	TGCAGTGCTAGAGGACGAACGAACACTGAAGCTTTCTTT	CSARGRTNTEAFF
TRBV20-1	16	TRBJ2-2	NA	few	TGCAGTGCTAGAGTCCCAGGTGGGGGGAAGTCCGGGGAGCTGTTTTTT	CSARVPGGGKSGELFF
TRBV2	13	TRBJ2-3	NA	few	TGTGCCTCCACACCCGACTCGGCAGATACGCAGTATTTT	CASTPDSADTQYF
TRBV7-9	12	TRBJ1-1	NA	NA	TGTGCCAGCAGCTTAGAAGGAGTTGAAGCTTTCTTT	CASSLEGVEAFF
TRBV6-2/TRBV6-3	13	TRBJ2-2	NA	few	TGTGCCAGCAGCCCGTCCCCCACCGGGGAGCTGTTTTTT	CASSPSPTGELFF
TRBV7-2	13	TRBJ2-4	NA	NA	TGTGCCAGCAGCTTATCTCCGGGAAACATTCAGTGCTTC	CASSLSPGNIQCF
TRBV29-1	12	TRBJ2-7	NA	NA	TGCAGCGTGGGAGAGGGTAGGTACGAGCAGTACTTC	CSVGEGRYEQYF
TRBV29-1	15	TRBJ2-1	TRBD2	NA	TGCAGCGTGAGACTAGCGGGGGATGACTACAATGAGCAGTTCTTC	CSVRLAGDDYNEQFF
TRBV29-1	16	TRBJ2-6	TRBD1	NA	TGCAGCGTTGTAGACAGGGTATTCTCTGGGGCCAACGTCCTGACTTTC	CSVVDRVFSGANVLTF
TRBV20-1	14	TRBJ2-1	NA	NA	TGCAGTGCTCTTAGCAGAGCGGCCTACAATGAGCAGTTCTTC	CSALSRAAYNEQFF
TRBV27	17	TRBJ2-3	NA	few	TGTGCCAGCCGTCCCCTTCCAGGTGTTGCTAGCACAGATACGCAGTATTTT	CASRPLPGVASTDTQYF
TRBV20-1	15	TRBJ2-3	TRBD2	NA	TGCAGTGCTAGGGGGACTAGCGAGAGCACAGATACGCAGTATTTT	CSARGTSESTDTQYF
TRBV5-6	16	TRBJ1-4	NA	few	TGTGCCAGCAGCTCTCGAAGCGTCCCCAAGTATGAAAAACTGTTTTTT	CASSSRSVPKYEKLFF
TRBV27	13	TRBJ2-7	NA	NA	TGTGCCAGCAGTTCGGCCAGGTGGAACGAGCAGTACTTC	CASSSARWNEQYF
TRBV24-1	15	TRBJ2-3	TRBD2	few	TGTGCCACCAGTGATCGGCGGGAGGGAGGAGATACGCAGTATTTT	CATSDRREGGDTQYF
TRBV29-1	15	TRBJ2-7	NA	NA	TGCAGCGTTCCCGGTAGGGGGACGGACCCCTACGAGCAGTACTTC	CSVPGRGTDPYEQYF
TRBV6-2/TRBV6-3	16	TRBJ2-1	NA	few	TGTGCCAGCAGTTTCCCACGGGCGGGTGGATACAATGAGCAGTTCTTC	CASSFPRAGGYNEQFF
TRBV18	13	TRBJ2-3	NA	NA	TGTGCCAGCTCACCAATAGGATTGGATACGCAGTATTTT	CASSPIGLDTQYF
TRBV11-2	15	TRBJ2-7	NA	NA	TGTGCCAGCAGCTTAGGTTCTACTAGTTTTATCGAGCAGTACTTC	CASSLGSTSFIEQYF
TRBV29-1	13	TRBJ1-1	NA	NA	TGCAGCGTTGCGGGACTCTTGAACACTGAAGCTTTCTTT	CSVAGLLNTEAFF
TRBV7-3	15	TRBJ1-4	NA	few	TGTGCCAGCAGCTCCGACCTGGGGCTGGAGGAAAAACTGTTTTTT	CASSSDLGLEEKLFF
TRBV4-1	16	TRBJ2-1	TRBD2	NA	TGCGCCAGCAGCCAAGAGTCTAGCGGGAGGGTCAATGAGCAGTTCTTC	CASSQESSGRVNEQFF
TRBV27	14	TRBJ2-7	TRBD2	few	TGTGCCAGCAGTTTACTAGTCCGGGAGGGGGAGCAGTACTTC	CASSLLVREGEQYF
TRBV29-1	13	TRBJ1-2	NA	NA	TGCAGCGTTACTGGGACGGCTTACTATGGCTACACCTTC	CSVTGTAYYGYTF
TRBV14	17	TRBJ1-4	TRBD1	few	TGTGCCAGCAGCCACGGACAGGGGCGCATCACTAATGAAAAACTGTTTTTT	CASSHGQGRITNEKLFF
TRBV7-2	16	TRBJ2-2	NA	NA	TGTGCCAGCAGCTTAGATGCAGGGACGAACACCGGGGAGCTGTTTTTT	CASSLDAGTNTGELFF
TRBV20-1	15	TRBJ2-7	NA	NA	TGCAGTGCTAGACCAGTGGGCAGGAGCTCCTACGAGCAGTACTTC	CSARPVGRSSYEQYF
TRBV5-4	13	TRBJ2-5	NA	NA	TGTGCCAGCAGCTTCAACTTCCAAGAGACCCAGTACTTC	CASSFNFQETQYF
TRBV7-2	15	TRBJ2-1	NA	NA	TGTGCCAGCAGCCAAACAGGGAACTCCTACAATGAGCAGTTCTTC	CASSQTGNSYNEQFF
TRBV9	16	TRBJ1-1	NA	few	TGTGCCAGCAGCGTAGAGGACACCGGAGGTAGCACTGAAGCTTTCTTT	CASSVEDTGGSTEAFF
TRBV4-3	16	TRBJ2-1	TRBD2	few	TGCGCCAGCAGCCAAGATGTAGCGGGGGGCTACAATGAGCAGTTCTTC	CASSQDVAGGYNEQFF
TRBV4-2	15	TRBJ2-4	TRBD1	NA	TGTGCCAGCAGCCATCCGGGACAGGGTCTTCTCTATCGGTACTTC	CASSHPGQGLLYRYF